The T cell receptor (beta chain) described here comes from a study of vaccination and CD4 T cells after COVID-19 (dated by TCRdb to the early 2020s). In terms of the full investigation: Every convalescent patient had a positive nasal swab PCR test for SARS-CoV-2, with mild disease in 9 or 10 patients and severe disease in one. The convalescent cohort included six males and four females, with two Hispanic individuals, seven Caucasians, two Asians and one multiracial person. Participants got two doses of the Pfizer-BioNTech BNT162b2 vaccine (n=8) or two doses of the Moderna mRNA-1273 vaccine (n=2). Post-COVID blood samples were collected from convalescent patients a median of about 92 days after diagnosis, with a range of roughly 30 to 161 days. Post-vaccine blood samples were taken a median of about 70 days after the second vaccine dose, with a range of about 14 to 241 days. Overlapping spike peptide pools from SARS-CoV-2 and from the common cold coronaviruses HCoV-NL63, HCoV-OC43 and HCoV-229E were used as culture stimuli. Control cultures used a CEFX viral epitope pool as positive control, an HIV-1 Nef peptide pool as negative control, or no peptide. In under twelve COVID-19 convalescent patients and 4 infection-naive healthy vaccine recipients, researchers compared the spike-specific CD4+ TCR repertoire from before mRNA vaccination with the repertoire from after.

Measured from the cysteine to the phenylalanine, the CDR3 is 18 residues long. Of all the DNA, just the CDR3 is kept, 54 bases in frame from base 1. According to the germline V gene (reference sequence), CDR1 reads LNHNV and CDR2 reads YYDKDF. V loses 1 base of germline sequence and J loses 0 bases, and the interval between the two ends is 16 bases. General findings and caveats noted by the study authors: The number of convalescent patients in the study was relatively small, and the study did not examine early timepoints following natural infection. Although the median number of SARS-CoV-2-reactive clonotypes went up from around 19 after infection to 38 after vaccination, the increase was not significant. In convalescent patients, a median roughly 85% of post-vaccine SARS-CoV-2-reactive clones were detected only after vaccination, suggesting vaccine-specific priming. Nearly all vaccine-specific clones in convalescent patients (304 of 307) were mono-reactive for SARS-CoV-2 spike rather than cross-reactive with common cold coronaviruses.

Libraries were prepared through PCR. At the Johns Hopkins FTIC core, DNA from the cultured CD4+ T cells underwent TCR sequencing with the Oncomine TCR Beta short-read assay. The QIAamp micro DNA kit was used to extract genomic DNA from the cultured CD4+ T cells. Oncomine TCR Beta libraries made from cultured CD4+ T cells were pooled using unique dual indexes and sequenced on an Illumina iSeq 100. The paper's data handling went like this. Non-productive sequences were removed, and CDR3s that did not start with C, did not end with F or W, or were shorter than 7 amino acids were discarded. Antigen-specific clonotypes were identified using the MANAFEST web application through comparison of peptide-stimulated wells with reference and other culture wells. To be called positive, a clone needed an FDR below 0.05, an odds ratio above 5, and a productive frequency above 0.1% in at least two of three replicate wells. A clonotype was classed as cross-reactive if the clonotype showed significant expansion both in SARS-CoV-2 spike wells and in at least one common cold coronavirus spike condition. Similarity between CDR3 sequences was evaluated in R version 3.6.1 using Levenshtein distances (stringdist) and unrooted phylogenetic trees (ape). TCRdb reran the public reads through fastp at Q25 and MiXCR, keeping productive beta chains. Identical CDR3 proteins give one entry, which carries the most common genes and DNA. The authors' filters were not applied to this entry. Across this sample there are roughly 10,000 distinct CDR3 sequences, with about 51% seen only once. The ten largest make up about 40% of the sample.

Sample treatment or condition, as interpreted from the label and publication: roughly 11-day PBMC culture with coronavirus spike peptide pools or control peptides (ViraFEST assay). The study used the ViraFEST assay, which expanded antigen-specific T cells with peptide pools and then identified expanded clonotypes by TCR sequencing. Positive SARS-CoV-2 PCR tests in the convalescent patients dated from March to December 2020, before Alpha, Beta and Delta variants emerged in the United States. PBMCs were cultured at two million per well in IMDM supplemented with around 5.5% human AB serum and roughly 10 IU/ml IL-2, with 9.5 to 10 ug/ml peptide pools added. On days 3 and 7, half of the culture medium was replaced with fresh IL-2-containing medium. Once the cells had been in culture for about 10 days, the EasySep CD4+ T cell isolation kit was used to isolate CD4+ T cells by negative selection. Ficoll-Paque Plus gradient centrifugation was used to isolate PBMCs from whole blood, and the isolated PBMCs were then either used fresh or cryopreserved at -140C. In general, triplicate wells were set up for every culture condition.

Points on this clonotype: What antigen it recognizes has not been identified. Base qualities are not recorded, but no much larger clone differs from it by a single base.

This TCR came from a human donor who had recovered from COVID-19. Recombination joined TRBV15 with TRBJ1-3; TRBD1 is possibly the D segment (5 matching bases). Sequenced sample: CD4+ T cells from blood, cultured in vitro. The CDR3 loop reads CATSRGQGVRSSGNTIYF. The sequence in DNA is TGTGCCACCAGCAGAGGCCAAGGGGTCCGAAGCTCTGGAAACACCATATATTTT.